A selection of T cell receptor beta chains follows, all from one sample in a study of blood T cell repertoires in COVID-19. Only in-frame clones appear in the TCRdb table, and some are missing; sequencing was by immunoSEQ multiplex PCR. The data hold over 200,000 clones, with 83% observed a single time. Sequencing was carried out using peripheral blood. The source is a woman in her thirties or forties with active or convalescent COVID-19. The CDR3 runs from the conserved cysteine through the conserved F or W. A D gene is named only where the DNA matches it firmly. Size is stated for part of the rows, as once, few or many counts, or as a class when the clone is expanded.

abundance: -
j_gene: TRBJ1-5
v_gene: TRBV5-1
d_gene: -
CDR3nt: TGCGCCAGCAGCTTGGATGGCGGGAGAGGGGATCAGCCCCAGCATTTT
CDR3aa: CASSLDGGRGDQPQHF

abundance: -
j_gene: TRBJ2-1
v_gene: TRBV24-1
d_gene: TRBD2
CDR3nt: TGTGCCACCAGTGATACCCTAGCGGTAAACTCCTACAATGAGCAGTTCTTC
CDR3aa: CATSDTLAVNSYNEQFF

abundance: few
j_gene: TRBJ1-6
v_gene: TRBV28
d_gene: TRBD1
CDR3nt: TGTGCCAGCAGTTTAATTGACAGGGTAGTTTCACCCCTCCACTTT
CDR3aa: CASSLIDRVVSPLHF

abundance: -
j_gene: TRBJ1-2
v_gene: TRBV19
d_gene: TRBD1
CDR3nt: TGTGCCAGTAGTACTGGCCAACAGGGGGCGGACGTCTATGGCTACACCTTC
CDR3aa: CASSTGQQGADVYGYTF

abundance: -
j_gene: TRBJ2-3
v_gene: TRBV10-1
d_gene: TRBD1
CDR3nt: TGCGCCAGCAGCTACGGACAGGGCACAGATACGCAGTATTTT
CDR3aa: CASSYGQGTDTQYF

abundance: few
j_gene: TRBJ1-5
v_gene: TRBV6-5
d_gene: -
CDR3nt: TGTGCCAGCAGTAAAAACAGGGCCGAGCCCCAGCATTTT
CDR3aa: CASSKNRAEPQHF

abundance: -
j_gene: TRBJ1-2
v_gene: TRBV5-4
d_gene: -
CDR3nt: TGTGCCAGCAGCTTGGTTGGGGAGCGTGGCTACACCTTC
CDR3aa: CASSLVGERGYTF

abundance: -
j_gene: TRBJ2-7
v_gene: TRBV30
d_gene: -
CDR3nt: TGTGCCTGGGGCGGTGGTTGGCAGTACTTC
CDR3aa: CAWGGGWQYF

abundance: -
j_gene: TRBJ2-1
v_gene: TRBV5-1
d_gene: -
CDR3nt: TGCGCCAGCAGCCCTACCATGGGGCGAACTTACTACAATGAGCAGTTCTTC
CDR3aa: CASSPTMGRTYYNEQFF

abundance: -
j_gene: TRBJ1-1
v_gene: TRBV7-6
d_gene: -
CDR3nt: TGTGCCAGCAGCAAGACAGCGAACACTGAAGCTTTCTTT
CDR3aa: CASSKTANTEAFF

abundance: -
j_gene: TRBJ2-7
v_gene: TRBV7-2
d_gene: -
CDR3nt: TGTGCCAGCAGCTTAGACCGGGACGAGCAGTACTTC
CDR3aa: CASSLDRDEQYF

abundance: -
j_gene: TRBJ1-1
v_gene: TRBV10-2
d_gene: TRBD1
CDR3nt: TGCGCCAGCAGAGGACAGGGTGGTCCCATGAACACTGAAGCTTTCTTT
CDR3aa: CASRGQGGPMNTEAFF

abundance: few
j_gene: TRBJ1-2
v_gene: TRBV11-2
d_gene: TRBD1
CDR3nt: TGTGCCAGCAGCTTGTTAGGGGGCGGTGGCTACACCTTC
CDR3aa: CASSLLGGGGYTF

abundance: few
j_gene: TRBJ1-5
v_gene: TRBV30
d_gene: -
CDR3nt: TGTGCCTGGAGTGTACAGGGACGACAGCCCCAGCATTTT
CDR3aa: CAWSVQGRQPQHF

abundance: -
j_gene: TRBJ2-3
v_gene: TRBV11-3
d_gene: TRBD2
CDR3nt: TGTGCGGCAAGCGGGGGGCCCACAGATACGCAGTATTTT
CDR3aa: CAASGGPTDTQYF

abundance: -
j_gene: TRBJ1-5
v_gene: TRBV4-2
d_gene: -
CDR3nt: TGTGCCAGCAGCCCCAATGAGGACAATCAGCCCCAGCATTTT
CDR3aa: CASSPNEDNQPQHF

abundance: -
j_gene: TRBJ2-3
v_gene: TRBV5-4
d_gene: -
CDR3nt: TGTGCCAGCAGCCCTCAATCGGAGATTACGCAGTATTTT
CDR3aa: CASSPQSEITQYF

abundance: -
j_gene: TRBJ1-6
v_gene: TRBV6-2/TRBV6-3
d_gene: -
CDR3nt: TGTGCCAGCAGTTATCGGGCCGGACAGCTACCCCTCCACTTT
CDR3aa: CASSYRAGQLPLHF

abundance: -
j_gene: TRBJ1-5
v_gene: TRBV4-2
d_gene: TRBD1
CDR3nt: TGTGCCAGCAGCCAAGAGGGACAGGGGGTAGGCAATCAGCCCCAGCATTTT
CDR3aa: CASSQEGQGVGNQPQHF

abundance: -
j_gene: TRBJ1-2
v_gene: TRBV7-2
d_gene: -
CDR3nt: TGTGCCAGCAGCTTAGGAGGGAACTATGGCTACACCTTC
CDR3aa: CASSLGGNYGYTF

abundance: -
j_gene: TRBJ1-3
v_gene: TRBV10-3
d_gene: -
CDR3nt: TGTGCCATAACCTACCGGGAGGACTCTGGAAACACCATATATTTT
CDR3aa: CAITYREDSGNTIYF

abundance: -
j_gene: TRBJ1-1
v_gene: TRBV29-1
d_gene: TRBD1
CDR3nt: TGCAGCGCCCTGAGGACAGGGAACACTGAAGCTTTCTTT
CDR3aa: CSALRTGNTEAFF

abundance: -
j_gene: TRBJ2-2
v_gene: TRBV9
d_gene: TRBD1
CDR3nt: TGTGCCAGCAGCGTACAGGGGGCTTCCGGGGAGCTGTTTTTT
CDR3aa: CASSVQGASGELFF

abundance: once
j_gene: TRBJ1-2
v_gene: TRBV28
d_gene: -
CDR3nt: TGTGCCAGCACTCAGGGAGGGACTTCATATGGCTACACCTTC
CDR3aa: CASTQGGTSYGYTF

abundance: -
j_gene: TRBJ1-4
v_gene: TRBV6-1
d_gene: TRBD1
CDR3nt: TGTGCCAGCAGTGACCCGGGACAGACAACTAATGAAAAACTGTTTTTT
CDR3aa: CASSDPGQTTNEKLFF

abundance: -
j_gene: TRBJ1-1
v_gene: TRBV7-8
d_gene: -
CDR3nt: TGTGCCAGCAGCCCGTTGGGCGTGGAAGCTTTCTTT
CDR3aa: CASSPLGVEAFF

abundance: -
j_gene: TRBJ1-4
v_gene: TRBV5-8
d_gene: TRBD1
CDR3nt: TGTGCCAGCAGCCGAACCGGGACAGATGAAAAACTGTTTTTT
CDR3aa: CASSRTGTDEKLFF

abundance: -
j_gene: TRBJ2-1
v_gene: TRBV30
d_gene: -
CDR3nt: TGTGCCTGGAGCCCTCTCGGGACTCCGGTCTACAATGAGCAGTTCTTC
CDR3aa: CAWSPLGTPVYNEQFF

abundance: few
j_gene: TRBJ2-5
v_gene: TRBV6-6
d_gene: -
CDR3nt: TGTGCCAGCGCAAAGGGGAGGTACGAGACCCAGTACTTC
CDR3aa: CASAKGRYETQYF